This TCR beta chain was recovered during a study of CD8 T cells in ankylosing spondylitis (dated by TCRdb to 2017 to 2019). For the wider study: The study set out to find disease-linked TCR variants by profiling T cell receptor beta repertoires in ankylosing spondylitis patients and healthy donors. The whole study cohort included under 140 healthy donors and 25 or so ankylosing spondylitis patients. Peripheral blood was sampled, and synovial fluid was also collected from ankylosing spondylitis patients.

Points on this clonotype: The antigen it binds to is not known. Per-base qualities were not stored, and no clone one base away is much larger.

Sequencing took place on an Illumina HiSeq 2500. Quantitative 5'-RACE with molecular barcodes was the method used to prepare the TCR beta libraries. In the paper's pipeline: A new computational method based on a probabilistic model of VDJ rearrangement was used to identify disease-linked TCR variants. TCRdb trimmed public reads at Q25 via fastp, called clones via MiXCR and kept in-frame beta chains. All rows with the same CDR3 protein become a single entry with the most common DNA and genes. These V and J calls derive from TCRdb rather than the authors' analysis. The sample data list a few hundred thousand distinct CDR3 sequences, and approximately 20% of these were observed just once. About 16% of the sample lies in the top ten. Inclusive of the bounding cysteine and phenylalanine, the CDR3 is 14 residues long. Of the read, only the CDR3 DNA is kept; its 42 bases are in frame from base 1. V was cut back by 0 bases and J by 12 bases, leaving a gap of 15 bases between them. CDR1 and CDR2, looked up from the germline V gene, are SGHDN and FVKESK.

Study-wide findings and limitations: The disease-linked clones had a CD8+ phenotype and were found at relatively low frequencies in peripheral blood. Some motif variants were previously reported in synovial fluid and blood of reactive arthritis patients, suggesting common disease-initiation mechanisms. The disease-linked clones were reported as significantly enriched in matched synovial fluid samples from ankylosing spondylitis patients. Blood from ankylosing spondylitis patients appeared to be characterized by a TCR beta motif composed of about eight highly homologous amino acid variants.

The clonotype comes from a male donor with ankylosing spondylitis. This chain joins TRBV14 to TRBJ2-1; the D region possibly corresponds to TRBD1 (5 bases align). The source material was blood, either unsorted or a sorted T cell fraction (not recorded which). CDR3 sequence: CASSQEVGPLAQFF. At the DNA level, the sequence is TGTGCCAGCAGCCAAGAAGTGGGGCCCCTCGCGCAGTTCTTC.